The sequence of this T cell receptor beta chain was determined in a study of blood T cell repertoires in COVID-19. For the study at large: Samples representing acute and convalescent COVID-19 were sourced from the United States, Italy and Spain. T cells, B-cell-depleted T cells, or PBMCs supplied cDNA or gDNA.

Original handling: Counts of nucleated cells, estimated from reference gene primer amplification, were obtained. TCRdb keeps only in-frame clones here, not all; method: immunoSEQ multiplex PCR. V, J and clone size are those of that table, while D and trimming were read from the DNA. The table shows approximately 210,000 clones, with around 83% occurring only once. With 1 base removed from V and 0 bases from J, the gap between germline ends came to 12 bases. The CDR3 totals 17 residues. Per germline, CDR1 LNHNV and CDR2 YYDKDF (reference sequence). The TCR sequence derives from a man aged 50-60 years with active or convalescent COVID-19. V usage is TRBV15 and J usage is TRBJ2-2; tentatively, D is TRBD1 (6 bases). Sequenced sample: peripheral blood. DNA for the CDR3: TGTGCCACCAGCAGAGGACCACAGGGAGCGAACACCGGGGAGCTGTTTTTT. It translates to CATSRGPQGANTGELFF.